Below, 24 T cell receptor beta chains from the same sample are listed, as sequenced in a study of T cell responses to AZD1222 COVID-19 vaccine. Sequencing was performed with immunoSEQ multiplex PCR; in TCRdb, only in-frame clones are kept and a portion is missing. The sample consists of over 95,000 clones, approximately 93% of them appearing once. The source was peripheral blood, collected on day 0 of AZD1222 vaccination. Source of these receptors: an adult in good health.

CDR3 sequence (DNA): TGTGCCAGCAGATCCCACGCAGGGGGCGGCACTGAAGCTTTCTTT. Its translation: CASRSHAGGGTEAFF. The chain links TRBV6-1 to TRBJ1-1; 8 nucleotides agree with TRBD1. Germline values: CDR1 MNHNS, CDR2 SASEGT. The CDR3 is 15 amino acids. J gave up 4 bases and V 6 bases, and 10 bases lay outside the gene matches.

The rearrangement links TRBV7-9 to TRBJ2-7, with a possible D match to TRBD1 (5 bases). Trimming took off 5 bases at V and 2 bases at J, with 16 bases between the two ends. The CDR3 extends over 15 amino acids. CDR1 is SEHNR, CDR2 FQNEAQ, per germline (reference sequence). CDR3: CASSPIPTDPYEQYF. CDR3 DNA: TGTGCCAGCAGCCCAATACCGACAGACCCCTACGAGCAGTACTTC.

The V gene is TRBV3-1 (or the pseudogene TRBV3-2), the J gene TRBJ1-2, with a weak D call TRBD1 (6 bases). V lost 3 bases, J lost 13 bases, and 18 bases lay in between. In germline, CDR1 is LGHDT, CDR2 YNNKEL (reference sequence). This CDR3 is 13 amino acids long. The CDR3: CASSHNPQGFRTF. In nucleotides, the CDR3 is TGTGCCAGCAGCCACAATCCCCAGGGGTTCCGCACCTTC.

Points on this clone: Other DNA sequences in the same sample also yield this CDR3. The gene calls are TRBV7-9 and TRBJ1-2; D may be TRBD1 (6 bases). Trimming took off 0 bases at V and 4 bases at J, with 12 bases between the two ends. The CDR3 runs 15 residues. CDR1 and CDR2 (germline): SEHNR, FQNEAQ (reference sequence). CDR3 DNA: TGTGCCAGCAGCTTAGCGACAGGCGGAACCTATGGCTACACCTTC. Translated: CASSLATGGTYGYTF.

The chain uses TRBV11-2 and TRBJ2-2, with unresolved D. Germline loops: CDR1 SGHAT, CDR2 FQNNGV. Trimming cost V 8 bases and J 6 bases, with 13 bases left between them. There are 13 residues in the CDR3. In DNA, the CDR3 is TGTGCCAGCCGTAACCCCAGCCCCGGGGAGCTGTTTTTT. Protein product: CASRNPSPGELFF.

CDR3: CASSQDWRQGREQYF. The CDR3 DNA reads TGCGCCAGCAGCCAAGACTGGCGACAGGGACGCGAGCAGTACTTC. The rearrangement joins TRBV4-3 to TRBJ2-7, with 7 nucleotides matching TRBD1. CDR3 length equals 15 residues. Germline CDR1 is LGHNA and CDR2 is YSLEER. Losses at the gene ends were 0 bases for V and 6 bases for J; bases not matched to a gene: 8.

The CDR3 DNA reads as TGTGCCAGCAGCCCTCTTCGCGGGGGTGGCTACACCTTC. Its protein is CASSPLRGGGYTF. This chain joins TRBV5-8 and TRBJ1-2; possibly TRBD1 for D (5 bases). V dropped 4 bases and J dropped 7 bases, with 14 bases sitting between them. Per the germline V gene, CDR1 is SGHTS and CDR2 is YDEGEE. This CDR3 spans 13 amino acids.

This rearrangement joins TRBV6-5 to TRBJ2-7, with 7 bases matching TRBD1. V was pared by 0 bases and J by 3 bases, with 8 bases of the junction left unmatched. Germline-derived CDR1 and CDR2 are MNHEY and SVGAGI. The CDR3 consists of 16 residues. CDR3 sequence: CASSYSRAGGGYEQYF. The CDR3 DNA is TGTGCCAGCAGTTACTCTAGGGCAGGGGGTGGCTACGAGCAGTACTTC.

The J gene is TRBJ2-7, the V gene TRBV12-5; no reliable D call. The germline CDR1 and CDR2 sequences are LGHNT and FRNRAP. The CDR3 contains 11 residues. Trimming stripped 5 bases from V and 7 bases from J, with 9 bases between. In nucleotides, the CDR3 is TGTGCTAGTGGTCGATCGGCTGAGCAGTACTTC. It specifies CASGRSAEQYF.

The rearrangement uses TRBV5-5 and TRBJ2-7; D ambiguous. There are 14 residues in the CDR3. The V end was cut by 0 bases, the J end by 2 bases, with 9 bases between. Germline assignment: CDR1 SGHKS and CDR2 YYEKEE (reference sequence). CDR3 amino acids: CASSLVGATYEQYF. In DNA, the CDR3 is TGTGCCAGCAGCTTGGTAGGAGCAACCTACGAGCAGTACTTC. Variable domain in full (rest from reference TRBV5-5 and TRBJ2-7): DAGVTQSPTHLIKTRGQQVTLRCSPISGHKSVSWYQQVLGQGPQFIFQYYEKEERGRGNFPDRFSARQFPNYSSELNVNALLLGDSALYLCASSLVGATYEQYFGPGTRLTVT.

The chain joins TRBV19 to TRBJ2-7, with D perhaps matching TRBD1 (6 bases). CDR3 length: 14 amino acids. Germline-derived CDR1 and CDR2 are LNHDA and SQIVND (reference sequence). V gave up 5 bases and J gave up 3 bases, with 14 bases separating them. The CDR3 DNA is TGTGCCAGTAGTCCGAGAAAGACAGGCTACGAGCAGTACTTC. It is translated as CASSPRKTGYEQYF.

This chain uses TRBV7-3 with TRBJ1-3; weak D call: TRBD1 (6 bases). The germline V gene has CDR1 SGHTA and CDR2 FQGTGA. This CDR3 has 13 amino acids. Trimming removed 2 bases from V and 4 bases from J, with 6 bases in between. The CDR3 DNA is TGTGCCAGCAGCTTAGGGACAGGAAACACCATATATTTT. Translating it yields CASSLGTGNTIYF.

The chain has TRBV7-8 and TRBJ2-3, with 8 positions matching TRBD2. This CDR3 is built from 16 residues. J gave up 5 bases and V 2 bases, and 9 bases lay outside the gene matches. In germline, CDR1 is SGHVS, CDR2 FQNEAQ. In nucleotides, the CDR3 is TGTGCCAGCAGCTTATCCAGTGGACTAGCAGGAGATACGCAGTATTTT. Encoded protein: CASSLSSGLAGDTQYF.

The chain uses TRBV6-5 and TRBJ1-3; no clear D. The CDR3 totals 13 residues. CDR1 is MNHEY and CDR2 is SVGAGI in the germline V gene. Trimming stripped 6 bases from V and 8 bases from J, with 14 bases between. The CDR3 reads CASRAGIVYTIYF. The CDR3 nucleotides are TGTGCCAGCAGGGCGGGGATAGTATACACCATATATTTT.

The chain uses TRBV30 and TRBJ2-7; 10 nucleotides line up with TRBD2. Germline V CDR1 and CDR2: GTSNPN, SVGIG (reference sequence). This CDR3 is 16 amino acids long. The V gene end was trimmed by 3 bases and the J gene end by 2 bases; junction bases not matched to a gene: 10. The chain's CDR3 is CAWSAASGGRAYEQYF. CDR3 coding DNA: TGTGCCTGGAGCGCCGCTAGCGGGGGCCGCGCCTACGAGCAGTACTTC. The variable domain in full, with the rest retrieved from reference TRBV30 and TRBJ2-7, is SQTIHQWPATLVQPVGSPLSLECTVEGTSNPNLYWYRQAAGRGLQLLFYSVGIGQISSEVPQNLSASRPQDRQFILSSKKLLLSDSGFYLCAWSAASGGRAYEQYFGPGTRLTVT.

The chain links TRBV7-2 to TRBJ1-5, with a possible D match to TRBD1 (6 bases). The CDR3 contains 15 residues. Deletions cut 1 base from V and 2 bases from J, with 9 bases between. Germline CDR1 is SGHTA and CDR2 is FQGNSA. Written as DNA, the CDR3 is TGTGCCAGCAGCTTAGTTTCAGGGGGCAATCAGCCCCAGCATTTT. Protein product: CASSLVSGGNQPQHF. Full variable domain (missing parts from reference TRBV7-2 and TRBJ1-5): GAGVSQSPSNKVTEKGKDVELRCDPISGHTALYWYRQSLGQGLEFLIYFQGNSAPDKSGLPSDRFSAERTGGSVSTLTIQRTQQEDSAVYLCASSLVSGGNQPQHFGDGTRLSIL.

This chain links TRBV6-5 with TRBJ1-6; 9 bases map to TRBD1. Germline CDR1 and CDR2: MNHEY and SVGAGI. This CDR3 has 13 amino acids. After removal of 10 bases from V and 10 bases from J, the junction contained 8 bases not matched to a gene. CDR3 nucleotides: TGTGCCACCAACCCGGACAGGGGCTCACCCCTCCACTTT. It is translated as CATNPDRGSPLHF.

This clone appeared once. The chain carries TRBV7-9 and TRBJ1-4; 9 bases match TRBD1. The CDR3 is made up of 16 amino acids. Germline V gene sequence: CDR1 SEHNR, CDR2 FQNEAQ (reference sequence). V dropped 2 bases and J dropped 8; count of bases not matched to a gene: 9. The CDR3 DNA sequence: TGTGCCAGCAGCTTATTACAGGGGGCGCGTCGGGAAAAACTGTTTTTT. Translated: CASSLLQGARREKLFF.

Sample share makes this clone medium-sized (0.01 to 0.1%). The V gene is TRBV11-2, the J gene TRBJ1-1; 7 nucleotides match TRBD1. V dropped 0 bases and J dropped 6; count of bases not matched to a gene: 7. The CDR3 has 15 residues. The germline gives CDR1 SGHAT, CDR2 FQNNGV. CDR3 DNA sequence: TGTGCCAGCAGCTTAGACCCGACAGGGTGGGCTGAAGCTTTCTTT. Translation gives CASSLDPTGWAEAFF.

This chain joins TRBV9 and TRBJ1-1; D not certain. Germline CDR1 SGDLS, CDR2 YYNGEE. V dropped 4 bases and J dropped 1 base, with 17 bases sitting between them. The CDR3 sequence is 16 residues long. The CDR3 sequence: CASSPEIVGGNTEAFF. The CDR3 DNA is TGTGCCAGCAGCCCTGAAATCGTGGGCGGGAACACTGAAGCTTTCTTT.

This chain connects TRBV27 to TRBJ2-7; TRBD1 might be the D (6 bases). With 5 bases removed from V and 7 bases from J, the gap between germline ends came to 27 bases. The CDR3 spans 17 residues. Germline CDR1 reads MNHEY; CDR2 reads SMNVEV (reference sequence). The CDR3 here is CASSTFEQGDLSGEQYF. DNA for the CDR3: TGTGCCAGCAGTACATTCGAACAGGGTGACCTTTCTGGAGAGCAGTACTTC.

V usage is TRBV6-2 or TRBV6-3 and J usage is TRBJ1-1, with D possibly matching TRBD1 (5 bases). Germline V gene data show CDR1 as MNHEY and CDR2 as SVGEGT. This CDR3 is built from 15 residues. The germline V and J ends were trimmed by 5 bases and 0 bases, with 13 bases remaining between them. DNA of the CDR3: TGTGCCAGCAGTAGACCGGGACCGTTGAACACTGAAGCTTTCTTT. This translates into CASSRPGPLNTEAFF.

This clone was recorded only once. The rearrangement joins TRBV24-1 to TRBJ2-5; the D gene is possibly TRBD1 (5 bases). V lost 1 base, J lost 5 bases, and 16 bases lay in between. The germline gives CDR1 KGHDR, CDR2 SFDVKD. This CDR3 region has 16 residues. DNA for the CDR3: TGTGCCACCAGTGATTTTAAGGGCAGGGTAGGGGAGACCCAGTACTTC. Its translation: CATSDFKGRVGETQYF.

The rearrangement links TRBV27 to TRBJ2-3, with 15 bases lining up with TRBD2. CDR1 and CDR2 from the germline V gene are MNHEY and SMNVEV (reference sequence). This CDR3 is 18 amino acids long. V shed 3 bases and J 8 bases; nucleotides not matched to a gene: 12. Here the CDR3 DNA reads TGTGCCAGCAGTTTTTCCCCCGGGACTAGCGGGGGGAGGGGTACGCAGTATTTT. Translation gives CASSFSPGTSGGRGTQYF.